This TCR beta chain was documented in a study of Graves' ophthalmopathy and Graves' hyperthyroidism. Ophthalmopathy in the donors was of moderate-to-severe activity, with CAS ≥3, NOSPECS ≥4 and duration under 3 months. A word on this clonotype: Its target is unknown.

V shed 1 base, J shed 6 bases, and the junction held 15 bases outside the gene matches. This CDR3 has 18 amino acids. The germline V gene has CDR1 LGHNT and CDR2 FRNRAP. Whole-study findings and limits: Blood also held most thyroid clonotypes expanded above 0.001 frequency. The model reached around 70% sensitivity and about 72% specificity for predicting ophthalmopathy progression.

RNA transcripts provided the template for amplifying TCR beta CDR3 regions. The first-round RT-PCR employed HTBI primers together with the Qiagen OneStep RT-PCR kit. A multiplex PCR was then performed as the second round. From the multiplex PCR reads, TCRdb called clonotypes with MiXCR, one entry per CDR3 protein. The sample carries under 250,000 distinct CDR3 sequences, about 22% recorded once. V gene TRBV12-5 combines with J gene TRBJ1-5; 7 bases match TRBD1. The TCR sequence derives from a woman between 45 and 65 years old with Graves' ophthalmopathy. Sequenced input: peripheral blood. The CDR3 sequence: CASGLAIPGRGPTQPQHF. Here the CDR3 DNA reads TGTGCTAGTGGTTTGGCCATCCCGGGGAGGGGGCCTACTCAGCCCCAGCATTTT.